Given below is one T cell receptor beta chain in context. The target antigen is unknown. The ends were cut back, 4 bases at V and 2 bases at J, with 9 bases in the middle. From germline, CDR1 is WSHSY and CDR2 SAAADI. The CDR3 has 13 residues. This sample stems from a study of PD-L1 blockade in urothelial cancer. In the study overall: Specimens of blood held a median count of roughly 150,000 T cells. Notes on the study in general: Durable-benefit patients had greater expansion of tumor-associated blood clones at 3 weeks.

Assay: immunoSEQ multiplex PCR; the TCRdb copy retains only in-frame clones and omits some. The sample yields about 39,000 clones, 91% seen once. This sample's time point: pretreatment peripheral blood. Urothelial carcinoma affected the patients, and it was locally advanced or metastatic. The chain employs TRBV10-2 and TRBJ2-7; D uncertain. The receptor was derived from a woman aged 55-69 years with urothelial cancer. The sequenced sample was PBMCs, obtained around atezolizumab (anti-PD-L1) treatment. CDR3 in DNA: TGCGCCAGCAGTGGAGAAAGAGCCTACGAGCAGTACTTC. It yields the protein CASSGERAYEQYF.